Listed below are T cell receptor beta chains from one sample, sequenced in a study of T cells in Graves' hyperthyroidism and ophthalmopathy. TCRdb ran MiXCR on the multiplex PCR reads and lists one entry per CDR3 protein. Among more than 300,000 distinct CDR3 sequences listed, roughly 13% were seen once. The sample comprised blood. The receptors were gathered from a woman in her thirties with Graves' hyperthyroidism. CDR3s include the opening cysteine and the closing phenylalanine or tryptophan. The order of the fields is V gene, D gene, clone size, J gene, CDR3 protein, CDR3 DNA. The D gene is left open where the match is weak. The size entry is marked missing in some rows and otherwise reads once, few, many or a size class.

TRBV12-3/TRBV12-4	TRBD1	-	TRBJ2-3	CASSPTGADTQYF	TGTGCCAGCAGTCCCACAGGGGCAGATACGCAGTATTTT
TRBV28	-	once	TRBJ1-1	CAGSNANTEAFF	TGTGCCGGCAGCAACGCAAACACTGAAGCTTTCTTT
TRBV9	-	-	TRBJ2-1	CASSVEPGVDEQFF	TGTGCCAGCAGCGTGGAACCGGGTGTCGATGAGCAGTTCTTC
TRBV30	-	-	TRBJ1-2	CAWSVYPRGFNYGYTF	TGTGCCTGGAGTGTTTACCCCCGCGGGTTCAACTATGGCTACACCTTC
TRBV13	TRBD1	few	TRBJ2-7	CASSESLGQGPYEQYF	TGTGCCAGCAGCGAAAGTCTTGGACAGGGCCCCTACGAGCAGTACTTC
TRBV5-1	TRBD1	many	TRBJ1-6	CASSLPLGAGTVRSPLHF	TGCGCCAGCAGCTTGCCACTGGGAGCCGGGACAGTAAGGTCACCCCTCCACTTT
TRBV6-1	-	-	TRBJ2-3	CAVHARAADTQYF	TGTGCCGTCCACGCTCGGGCAGCAGATACGCAGTATTTT
TRBV29-1	-	-	TRBJ2-7	CSVDSVERYEQYF	TGCAGCGTTGACTCGGTGGAGAGGTACGAGCAGTACTTC
TRBV5-1	-	many	TRBJ1-1	CASSTVTPTEAFF	TGCGCCAGCAGCACAGTCACACCGACTGAAGCTTTCTTT
TRBV4-1	-	-	TRBJ2-1	CASSQDMDEQFF	TGCGCCAGCAGCCAAGATATGGATGAGCAGTTCTTC
TRBV12-3/TRBV12-4	-	many	TRBJ2-3	CASSFTGSTDTQYF	TGTGCCAGCAGTTTTACCGGTTCGACAGATACGCAGTATTTT
TRBV11-2	TRBD1	many	TRBJ2-1	CASSSDRGYNEQFF	TGTGCCAGCAGCTCAGACAGGGGCTACAATGAGCAGTTCTTC
TRBV2	-	many	TRBJ2-1	CASSDLLYNEQFF	TGTGCCAGCAGTGATCTTCTCTACAATGAGCAGTTCTTC
TRBV10-2	TRBD2	-	TRBJ2-1	CASAGSRREVPQFF	TGCGCCAGCGCCGGGTCTCGGCGGGAGGTCCCCCAGTTCTTC
TRBV29-1	-	many	TRBJ2-1	CSVGQGGLSYNEQFF	TGCAGCGTTGGGCAGGGAGGTTTGTCCTACAATGAGCAGTTCTTC
TRBV2	-	many	TRBJ2-7	CASSDPLQPYEQYF	TGTGCCAGCAGTGATCCGCTTCAGCCCTACGAGCAGTACTTC
TRBV20-1	-	-	TRBJ1-1	CSAPPGGADTEAFF	TGCAGTGCTCCTCCGGGGGGGGCCGACACTGAAGCTTTCTTT
TRBV20-1	-	many	TRBJ2-5	CSVNTPRRGQETQYF	TGCAGTGTTAATACACCCAGACGCGGCCAAGAGACCCAGTACTTC
TRBV11-1	TRBD2	many	TRBJ2-3	CASSNQRESADTQYF	TGTGCCAGCAGCAACCAGCGGGAATCCGCAGATACGCAGTATTTT
TRBV7-3	-	few	TRBJ2-5	CASSPTGLKGRETQYF	TGTGCCAGCAGCCCTACAGGGTTGAAAGGTCGCGAGACCCAGTACTTC
TRBV18	-	-	TRBJ1-4	CASSPDGRDEKPFF	TGTGCCAGCTCACCGGATGGGCGAGATGAAAAACCGTTTTTT
TRBV28	TRBD1	many	TRBJ1-2	CASSRQGSGTF	TGTGCCAGCAGTCGACAGGGTAGTGGCACCTTC
TRBV20-1	TRBD1	-	TRBJ1-5	CSATDRRSQPQHF	TGCAGTGCTACGGACAGGAGAAGTCAGCCCCAGCATTTT
TRBV24-1	-	-	TRBJ2-2	CATKAGSNTGELFF	TGTGCCACGAAGGCGGGATCGAACACCGGGGAGCTGTTTTTT
TRBV30	TRBD1	-	TRBJ2-4	CAWSVQGPTGIQYF	TGTGCCTGGAGTGTACAGGGGCCGACCGGGATTCAGTACTTC
TRBV13	TRBD2	many	TRBJ2-7	CASSGRAYEQYF	TGTGCCAGCAGCGGGAGGGCGTACGAGCAGTACTTC
TRBV5-4	-	-	TRBJ2-5	CASSSPRGAVGETQYF	TGTGCCAGCAGCTCCCCGCGCGGGGCGGTTGGAGAGACCCAGTACTTC
TRBV5-1	TRBD1	-	TRBJ2-7	CASSSAGTGYEQYF	TGCGCCAGCAGCTCAGCCGGGACAGGCTACGAGCAGTACTTC
TRBV3-1	-	-	TRBJ1-6	CASSGRDRHSPLHF	TGTGCCAGCAGCGGACGGGACCGACATTCACCCCTCCACTTT
TRBV12-3/TRBV12-4	-	many	TRBJ2-6	CASIPSSSGANVLTF	TGTGCCAGCATCCCGAGTAGCTCTGGGGCCAACGTCCTGACTTTC
TRBV24-1	-	-	TRBJ2-1	CATSDYSGPPNNEQFF	TGTGCCACCAGTGACTATTCTGGACCCCCAAACAATGAGCAGTTCTTC
TRBV28	TRBD1	many	TRBJ1-3	CATLTGSRNTIYF	TGTGCCACCTTGACAGGGAGTCGTAACACCATATATTTT
TRBV20-1	TRBD2	few	TRBJ2-4	CSAGARKREPKNIQYF	TGCAGTGCTGGGGCCCGCAAGCGGGAGCCCAAAAACATTCAGTACTTC
TRBV28	-	many	TRBJ1-2	CASSLWADYGNTF	TGTGCCAGCAGTTTATGGGCGGACTATGGCAACACCTTC
TRBV12-3/TRBV12-4	-	many	TRBJ1-1	CASSWGETEAFF	TGTGCCAGCAGTTGGGGGGAGACTGAAGCTTTCTTT
TRBV15	-	-	TRBJ2-5	CATGRAQETQYF	TGTGCCACCGGGCGGGCCCAAGAGACCCAGTACTTC
TRBV20-1	-	-	TRBJ2-3	CSARADTDTQYF	TGCAGTGCTAGAGCAGACACAGATACGCAGTATTTT
TRBV28	-	many	TRBJ2-5	CASSSRQVLRLQTQYF	TGTGCCAGCAGTTCAAGACAGGTCCTGCGCCTCCAGACCCAGTACTTC
TRBV7-3	-	many	TRBJ1-1	CASSLTSGVNTEAFF	TGTGCCAGCAGCTTAACAAGCGGGGTGAACACTGAAGCTTTCTTT